The next 29 T cell receptor beta chains were all read from a single sample in a study of cytomegalovirus exposure and HLA in healthy donors. The PCR employed 60 Vbeta primers together with 13 Jbeta primers. The protocol was immunoSEQ multiplex PCR, while the TCRdb copy is restricted to in-frame clones and leaves out a portion. The repertoire holds 100,000 to 140,000 clones, with 76% as singletons. Sequencing was done on a sample of PBMCs. The source of these receptors is a young man in good health and CMV-seronegative.

The V call is TRBV5-1, the J call TRBJ2-3; D may be TRBD2 (6 bases). V gave up 3 bases and J gave up 8 bases, with 19 bases separating them. The CDR3 is 15 amino acids. Germline V CDR1 and CDR2: SGHRS, YFSETQ. In DNA form, the CDR3 reads TGCGCCAGCAGCTCTTCCGGAATCAGAGCGGGTACGCAGTATTTT. Amino acids: CASSSSGIRAGTQYF.

The J gene is TRBJ1-1, the V gene TRBV9, with 11 bases that match TRBD1. The germline CDR1 and CDR2 sequences are SGDLS and YYNGEE. This CDR3 is built from 16 residues. After removal of 0 bases from V and 7 bases from J, the junction contained 8 bases not matched to a gene. CDR3 sequence reads: CASSVVPGTGGGEAFF. The CDR3, as DNA: TGTGCCAGCAGCGTAGTTCCGGGGACAGGGGGAGGTGAAGCTTTCTTT.

This rearrangement joins TRBV28 to TRBJ1-2, with D maybe TRBD1 (6 bases). The CDR3 has 14 residues. Trimming cost V 5 bases and J 3 bases, with 13 bases left between them. Per germline, CDR1 MDHEN and CDR2 SYDVKM. This chain's CDR3 is CASSPTGYDYGYTF. In DNA form, the CDR3 reads TGTGCCAGCAGTCCAACAGGGTACGACTATGGCTACACCTTC.

This clone was counted a single time. J is TRBJ2-5 and V is TRBV9; D is perhaps TRBD2 (6 bases). Germline-derived CDR1 and CDR2 are SGDLS and YYNGEE. The CDR3 covers 17 residues. Trimming left V 0 bases short and J 2 bases short, with 17 bases between. The CDR3 DNA sequence: TGTGCCAGCAGCGTAGGGATATCTAGCGTGGGACAAGAGACCCAGTACTTC. Its translation is CASSVGISSVGQETQYF.

V usage is TRBV2 and J usage is TRBJ2-5, with 8 bases identical to TRBD1. In germline, CDR1 is SNHLY, CDR2 FYNNEI. After removal of 3 bases from V and 2 bases from J, the junction contained 5 bases not matched to a gene. The CDR3 runs to 15 residues. CDR3 sequence reads: CASSDSNRGQETQYF. The CDR3 nucleotides are TGTGCCAGCAGTGATAGCAACAGGGGGCAAGAGACCCAGTACTTC.

This chain uses TRBV19 with TRBJ1-2; tentative D call: TRBD1 (6 bases). CDR1 LNHDA and CDR2 SQIVND come from the germline V gene (reference sequence). CDR3 length: 15 residues. V lost 3 bases and J 1 base, leaving 12 bases between the germline ends. Here the CDR3 DNA reads TGTGCCAGTAGTATCCCTCGGACAGATAACTATGGCTACACCTTC. Its protein product is CASSIPRTDNYGYTF.

This chain uses TRBV2 with TRBJ1-1; D possibly corresponds to TRBD1 (5 bases). CDR1 and CDR2 from the germline V gene are SNHLY and FYNNEI. The CDR3 sequence is 12 residues long. Trimming left V 3 bases short and J 11 bases short, with 13 bases between. The DNA for the CDR3 is TGTGCCAGCAGTGATCTGGGGGGGACGGCTTTCTTT. It encodes CASSDLGGTAFF.

The chain couples TRBV19 to TRBJ2-2; tentatively, D is TRBD1 (5 bases). CDR1 is LNHDA, CDR2 SQIVND, per germline (reference sequence). V lost 7 bases, J lost 0 bases, and 12 bases lay in between. This CDR3 contains 15 residues. CDR3 sequence (DNA): TGTGCCAGTAAGCCAGGGCAGGCGAACACCGGGGAGCTGTTTTTT. Protein sequence: CASKPGQANTGELFF.

This chain joins TRBV27 and TRBJ1-2, with 9 bases aligning to TRBD1. The CDR3 has 17 amino acids. J was trimmed by 0 bases and V by 8 bases; bases with no gene match: 13. From germline, CDR1 is MNHEY and CDR2 SMNVEV (reference sequence). In DNA form, the CDR3 reads TGTGCCAGCTCGTCCCGTTCGACAGGGGGGGCTAACTATGGCTACACCTTC. Translating gives CASSSRSTGGANYGYTF.

The rearrangement uses TRBV5-4 and TRBJ2-7, with D possibly TRBD1 on 6 matching bases. Germline V gene data show CDR1 as SGHNT and CDR2 as YYREEE (reference sequence). Trimming took off 5 bases at V and 5 bases at J, with 20 bases between the two ends. The CDR3 loop spans 15 amino acids. CDR3 sequence (DNA): TGTGCCAGCAGTTTTGGACAGACCGTAAGACACGAGCAGTACTTC. Protein: CASSFGQTVRHEQYF.

The CDR3: CASSPRGPDTQYF. In DNA, the CDR3 is TGTGCCAGCAGCCCCAGGGGCCCAGATACGCAGTATTTT. This chain links TRBV2 with TRBJ2-3, with D tentatively TRBD1 (6 bases). Germline CDR1 reads SNHLY; CDR2 reads FYNNEI. The CDR3 totals 13 residues. V lost 6 bases to trimming and J lost 4 bases, with 11 bases between them.

The V call is TRBV2, the J call TRBJ2-3, with TRBD2 matching over 9 bases. CDR1 and CDR2 from the germline V gene are SNHLY and FYNNEI. The CDR3 contains 16 residues. The trim removed 8 bases at V and 5 bases at J, leaving 14 bases unmatched. The CDR3, as DNA: TGTGCCAGCGCTGACCTAGGGCGGGGGGGCAGAGATACGCAGTATTTT. This encodes CASADLGRGGRDTQYF. The full variable domain, completed using reference TRBV2 and TRBJ2-3, is EPEVTQTPSHQVTQMGQEVILRCVPISNHLYFYWYRQILGQKVEFLVSFYNNEISEKSEIFDDQFSVERPDGSNFTLKIRSTKLEDSAMYFCASADLGRGGRDTQYFGPGTRLTVL.

This clone was counted once. The genes are TRBV5-1 and TRBJ2-7; D may be TRBD1 (6 bases). The V end lost 2 bases, the J end lost 6 bases, and 15 bases lay between the germline ends. The CDR3 consists of 14 residues. Germline CDR1 reads SGHRS; CDR2 reads YFSETQ. Written as DNA, the CDR3 is TGCGCCAGCAGCTTCGTACAGGGCTCACGCGAGCAGTACTTC. Protein: CASSFVQGSREQYF.

The CDR3: CASSSTSGGAYNEQFF. The CDR3 region has the DNA TGTGCCAGCAGTTCAACCTCAGGGGGCGCCTACAATGAGCAGTTCTTC. The V gene is TRBV11-2, the J gene TRBJ2-1, with 8 bases that match TRBD1. CDR3 size: 16 residues. With V trimmed by 6 bases and J by 2 bases, 9 bases remained unmatched. Germline CDR1 reads SGHAT; CDR2 reads FQNNGV.

The V and J genes are TRBV6-6 and TRBJ2-2, with a possible D match to TRBD2 (7 bases). Germline CDR1 MNHNY, CDR2 SVGAGI (reference sequence). Trimming left V 4 bases short and J 5 bases short, with 17 bases between. The CDR3 runs to 16 residues. CDR3 sequence (DNA): TGTGCCAGCAGTTGGGTGGGGGGGCCTCGGACCGGGGAGCTGTTTTTT. It encodes CASSWVGGPRTGELFF.

This clone has only a few counts. The V call is TRBV13, the J call TRBJ2-7, with TRBD2 matching over 10 bases. This CDR3 region has 15 residues. The junction had 6 bases not matched to a gene; V was cut back by 2 bases and J by 5 bases. The V gene's germline CDR1 is PRHDT and CDR2 FYEKMQ (reference sequence). CDR3 in amino acids: CASSLTAGGLNEQYF. Here the CDR3 DNA reads TGTGCCAGCAGCTTAACAGCGGGGGGGCTTAACGAGCAGTACTTC.

The count of this clone is one. This chain uses TRBV19 with TRBJ2-5, with 9 bases aligning to TRBD2. Germline loops: CDR1 LNHDA, CDR2 SQIVND (reference sequence). This CDR3 has 13 amino acids. The V and J ends lost 6 bases and 4 bases, in that order; junction bases with no gene match: 3. CDR3: CASRPSGAETQYF. CDR3 sequence (DNA): TGTGCCAGTAGGCCTAGCGGGGCAGAGACCCAGTACTTC.

The rearrangement links TRBV7-2 to TRBJ1-6; TRBD1 is a possible D gene (6 bases). Germline CDR1 SGHTA, CDR2 FQGNSA. Trimming removed 6 bases from V and 7 bases from J, with 13 bases in between. The CDR3 totals 14 residues. The CDR3 bases are TGTGCCAGCAGAGGGCAGGGGCCCAATTCACCCCTCCACTTT. It codes for CASRGQGPNSPLHF.

The chain employs TRBV4-3 and TRBJ2-7, with D perhaps matching TRBD1 (5 bases). The germline V gene has CDR1 LGHNA and CDR2 YSLEER. With 1 base removed from V and 4 bases from J, the gap between germline ends came to 8 bases. The CDR3 length is 13 residues. The CDR3 is CASSQVKGYEQYF. For the CDR3, the DNA is TGCGCCAGCAGCCAAGTAAAGGGGTACGAGCAGTACTTC.

The chain uses TRBV6-1 and TRBJ2-3, with D uncertain. The germline V gene encodes CDR1 MNHNS and CDR2 SASEGT. V was pared by 2 bases and J by 8 bases, with 8 bases between. This CDR3 has 12 amino acids. The CDR3 spells CASSEYGSTQYF. As DNA, the CDR3 is TGTGCCAGCAGTGAATATGGTAGTACGCAGTATTTT.

This clone was found once. J is TRBJ1-2 and V is TRBV6-4, with 8 bases lining up with TRBD1. This CDR3 is 16 amino acids long. Germline trimming cut 3 bases from V and 4 bases from J; bases unmatched to any gene: 10. CDR1 MRHNA and CDR2 SNTAGT come from the germline V gene. CDR3 sequence: CASSDGGGQGLYGYTF. In DNA form, the CDR3 reads TGTGCCAGCAGTGATGGGGGAGGACAGGGCCTCTATGGCTACACCTTC.

Turning to this clone: Mismatch with germline at one junction end may stem from a read error. The chain uses TRBV7-7 and TRBJ2-5; D not resolved. The CDR3 sequence is 13 residues long. The germline V gene has CDR1 SSHAT and CDR2 FNYEAQ (reference sequence). For the CDR3, the DNA is TGTGCTAGCAGCCCCCTCATAGAGGAGACCCAGTACTTC. It encodes CASSPLIEETQYF.

This chain joins TRBV19 and TRBJ1-5; perhaps TRBD1 as D (6 bases). The CDR3 consists of 13 residues. Germline CDR1 LNHDA, CDR2 SQIVND (reference sequence). Trimming stripped 6 bases from V and 5 bases from J, with 11 bases between. As DNA, the CDR3 is TGTGCCAGTAGAGGTACAGGGTATCAGCCCCAGCATTTT. Its translation is CASRGTGYQPQHF.

The V and J genes are TRBV28 and TRBJ2-5, with TRBD2 matching over 7 bases. V lost 3 bases to trimming and J lost 1 base; unmatched junction nucleotides: 5. This CDR3 region has 15 residues. CDR1 and CDR2 from the germline V gene are MDHEN and SYDVKM. The DNA for the CDR3 is TGTGCCAGCAGTTTTTCGTCTAGCGGCCAAGAGACCCAGTACTTC. It specifies CASSFSSSGQETQYF.

The J gene is TRBJ2-7, the V gene TRBV28, with a weak D call TRBD1 (6 bases). In germline, CDR1 is MDHEN, CDR2 SYDVKM. The length of the CDR3 is 13 residues. V gave up 7 bases and J gave up 2 bases, with 12 bases separating them. CDR3 DNA sequence: TGTGCCAGCACTACGACAGGTCCCTACGAGCAGTACTTC. Protein sequence: CASTTTGPYEQYF.

This sequence joins TRBV21-1 and TRBJ1-4. TRBV21-1 is a documented pseudogene. The CDR3 is 12 residues long. CDR3 protein: CASRRSNEKLFF. Written as DNA, the CDR3 is TGTGCCAGCAGACGGTCTAATGAAAAACTGTTTTTT.

This clone was recorded many times. The chain has TRBV6-1 and TRBJ1-1; D is unclear. In germline, CDR1 is MNHNS, CDR2 SASEGT. V was trimmed by 5 bases and J by 3 bases, leaving 13 bases between them. CDR3 size: 14 residues. The CDR3 is CASSFMVSDTEAFF. CDR3 nucleotide sequence: TGTGCCAGCAGTTTTATGGTCTCGGACACTGAAGCTTTCTTT.

This clone was seen a few times. The chain is built from TRBV6-1 and TRBJ2-7; 8 nucleotides line up with TRBD2. Germline V lookup: CDR1 MNHNS, CDR2 SASEGT. The CDR3 covers 14 residues. The ends lost 5 bases at V and 6 bases at J; junction bases unmatched: 9. The DNA of the CDR3 is TGTGCCAGCAGTTTCTCCGGGGGGGTGGTCGAGCAGTACTTC. This sequence encodes CASSFSGGVVEQYF.

A single count supports this clone. V gene TRBV5-1 combines with J gene TRBJ1-2; maybe TRBD1 (5 bases). The CDR3 spans 11 residues. CDR1 and CDR2 from the germline V gene are SGHRS and YFSETQ. The V gene lost 4 bases and the J gene lost 8 bases, with 9 bases spanning the gap. Written as DNA, the CDR3 is TGCGCCAGCAGCCTCGGGGGGGGCTACACCTTC. Its protein is CASSLGGGYTF.